What follows is one T cell receptor beta chain and its context. This record belongs to a study of tumor-infiltrating lymphocytes in primary liver carcinoma. CDR1 is ENHRY, CDR2 SYGVKD, per germline. This CDR3 is built from 11 residues. Trimming cost V 7 bases and J 7 bases, with 10 bases left between them. They got blood RNA out of unsorted whole blood and also pulled out germline DNA. Priming with a constant-region primer yielded TCR beta cDNA from roughly 0.45 ug total RNA. Slightly modified ARM-PCR served as the procedure for the TCR beta libraries. These libraries came from three rounds of nested multiplex PCR. A C-beta reverse primer and TRBV1-TRBV30 forward primers served in each of the first two PCR rounds, at 9 to 10 cycles apiece. TCRdb re-analysed the multiplex PCR reads in MiXCR, keeping a single row per CDR3 protein. The sample includes fewer than 350,000 distinct CDR3 sequences, approximately 65% seen only once; the top ten take about 6%.

The chain employs TRBV10-3 and TRBJ2-5, with D perhaps TRBD2 (5 bases). The sequence was obtained from a man aged 40-49 years with primary liver carcinoma and hepatitis B virus infection. Sequencing was performed on peripheral blood. This CDR3 is CAIMVGVTQYF. The CDR3 nucleotides are TGTGCCATCATGGTGGGAGTGACCCAGTACTTC.